This T cell receptor beta chain was identified in a study of T-cell memory formation after mild COVID-19. This CDR3 has 13 amino acids. The germline gives CDR1 MNHEY, CDR2 SVGEGT. Trimming cost V 7 bases and J 3 bases; bases outside gene matches: 6. In this sample, this clonotype turned up a few times. The antigen remains undetermined. TCRdb re-called the 5' RACE reads with MiXCR, one entry per CDR3 protein. The sample lists about 170,000 distinct CDR3 sequences; 13% were seen once. Study observations and caveats: A second wave expanding day 15 to 37 was CD4+-biased; contracting clones were balanced. A subset of responding clones appeared in pre-infection memory, suggesting cross-reactive memory joined. Second-wave clones reaching peak frequency on day 37 lacked confirmed SARS-CoV-2 specificity.

The source is a man younger than 30 who had mild COVID-19 (a few samples of this study predate the infection). Cell type and time point are not known. V gene TRBV6-2 or TRBV6-3 combines with J gene TRBJ2-7, with TRBD1 matching 7 bases. The sample taken for sequencing was PBMCs or a T cell subset sorted from them (not recorded which). The CDR3 DNA is TGTGCCAGCACCTCGACAGGGCGCTACGAGCAGTACTTC. It translates to CASTSTGRYEQYF.